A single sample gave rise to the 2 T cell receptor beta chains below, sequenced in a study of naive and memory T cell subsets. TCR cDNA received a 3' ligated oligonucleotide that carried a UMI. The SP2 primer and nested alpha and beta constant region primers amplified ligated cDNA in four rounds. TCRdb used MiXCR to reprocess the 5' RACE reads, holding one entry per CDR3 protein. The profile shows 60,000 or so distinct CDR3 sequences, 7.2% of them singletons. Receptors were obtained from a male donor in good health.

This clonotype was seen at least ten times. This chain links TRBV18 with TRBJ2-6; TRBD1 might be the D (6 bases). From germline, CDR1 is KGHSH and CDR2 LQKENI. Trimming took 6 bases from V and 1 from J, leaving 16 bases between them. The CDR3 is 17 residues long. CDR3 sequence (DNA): TGTGCCAGCTCCGAGAGCAGGGGCGGATCTGGGGCCAACGTCCTGACTTTC. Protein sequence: CASSESRGGSGANVLTF.

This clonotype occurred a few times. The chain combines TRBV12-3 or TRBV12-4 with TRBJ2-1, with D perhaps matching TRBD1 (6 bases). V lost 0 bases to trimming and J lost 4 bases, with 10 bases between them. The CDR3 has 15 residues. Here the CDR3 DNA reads TGTGCCAGCAGTTTAGCGCCAGGGGAATACAATGAGCAGTTCTTC. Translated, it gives CASSLAPGEYNEQFF.